The sequence of this T cell receptor beta chain was determined in a study of graft-versus-host responses after intestinal transplantation. About the research overall: Anti-thymocyte globulin induction preceded about three years of tacrolimus and steroid maintenance in all recipients.

Clones were read by immunoSEQ multiplex PCR, and TCRdb kept only the in-frame ones, dropping some. The sample holds about 88,000 clones; about 91% are singletons and the top ten take about 0.34%. Overall study findings and caveats: Individuals carrying graft-donor T cell macrochimerism showed high graft-versus-host to host-versus-graft clonal ratios in allografts. GvH clones were identified in recipient marrow, with some first appearing in ileum or blood. Peak circulating GvH clone levels tracked with early post-transplant HvG declines.

Points on this clone: What it binds is not known.

Here the sequenced sample was unstimulated CD4+ T cells sorted from spleen or lymph node cells, taken before transplant. This clonotype was sampled from a human donor who was the organ donor for an intestinal transplant.

CDR3: CASSKLINSYEQYF. In DNA, the CDR3 is TGTGCCAGCAGCAAGCTAATTAACAGCTACGAGCAGTACTTC. The rearrangement links TRBV6-5 to TRBJ2-7; D gene ambiguous. This CDR3 has 14 amino acids. Looked up from germline, CDR1 is MNHEY and CDR2 is SVGAGI. V shed 6 bases and J shed 3 bases, with 15 bases lying between them.